These 19 T cell receptor beta chains originate from one sample sequenced in a study of cytomegalovirus exposure and HLA in healthy donors. The PCR was carried out with 60 Vbeta primers and 13 Jbeta primers. The assay was immunoSEQ multiplex PCR, and TCRdb's table has in-frame clones only and misses some. The table includes under 170,000 clones, 60% to 85% detected once. Sequenced input: PBMCs. The receptors originated from a man aged 45-60 years in good health and CMV-seropositive.

The chain employs TRBV6-5 and TRBJ1-2; no clear D gene. CDR3 length: 16 residues. Germline values: CDR1 MNHEY, CDR2 SVGAGI. The V and J ends lost 0 bases and 4 bases respectively, with 15 bases between them. In DNA, the CDR3 is TGTGCCAGCAGTTACTCGAGAGCACCCCCTGGCTATGGCTACACCTTC. Translated: CASSYSRAPPGYGYTF.

The chain joins TRBV5-1 to TRBJ1-3; 7 bases are a match to TRBD1. The trim removed 4 bases at V and 0 bases at J, leaving 7 bases unmatched. The length of the CDR3 is 16 residues. The germline V gene has CDR1 SGHRS and CDR2 YFSETQ. The CDR3: CASSGGQTFSGNTIYF. CDR3 bases: TGCGCCAGCAGCGGGGGACAGACCTTCTCTGGAAACACCATATATTTT. The entire variable domain, with the rest obtained from reference TRBV5-1 and TRBJ1-3, is as follows: KAGVTQTPRYLIKTRGQQVTLSCSPISGHRSVSWYQQTPGQGLQFLFEYFSETQRNKGNFPGRFSGRQFSNSRSEMNVSTLELGDSALYLCASSGGQTFSGNTIYFGEGSWLTVV.

The J gene is TRBJ2-5, the V gene TRBV5-1, with 12 bases that match TRBD2. The germline gives CDR1 SGHRS, CDR2 YFSETQ. V lost 4 bases and J lost 5; bases outside the gene matches: 3. This CDR3 region has 14 residues. The CDR3 spells CASSPLAGGETQYF. In nucleotides, the CDR3 is TGCGCCAGCAGCCCCCTAGCGGGAGGGGAGACCCAGTACTTC. Full variable domain (rest looked up from reference TRBV5-1 and TRBJ2-5): KAGVTQTPRYLIKTRGQQVTLSCSPISGHRSVSWYQQTPGQGLQFLFEYFSETQRNKGNFPGRFSGRQFSNSRSEMNVSTLELGDSALYLCASSPLAGGETQYFGPGTRLLVL.

This clone was counted between two and nine times. V is TRBV7-2 and J is TRBJ2-5, with D perhaps matching TRBD2 (6 bases). CDR1 is SGHTA, CDR2 FQGNSA, per germline. V was clipped by 7 bases and J by 4 bases, with 13 bases between them. This CDR3 region has 13 residues. Written as DNA, the CDR3 is TGTGCCAGCACCACCCTCGGGGGAGAGACCCAGTACTTC. Amino acids: CASTTLGGETQYF. Full variable domain (remainder filled in from reference TRBV7-2 and TRBJ2-5): GAGVSQSPSNKVTEKGKDVELRCDPISGHTALYWYRQSLGQGLEFLIYFQGNSAPDKSGLPSDRFSAERTGGSVSTLTIQRTQQEDSAVYLCASTTLGGETQYFGPGTRLLVL.

The chain couples TRBV10-3 to TRBJ2-7; 7 bases align to TRBD2. Germline CDR1 is ENHRY and CDR2 is SYGVKD. The CDR3 is made up of 14 amino acids. V shed 2 bases and J 0 bases; nucleotides not matched to a gene: 1. The chain's CDR3 is CAISERDYSYEQYF. CDR3 DNA sequence: TGTGCCATCAGTGAGCGGGACTACTCCTACGAGCAGTACTTC.

The chain employs TRBV4-1 and TRBJ1-1; 8 bases agree with TRBD1. This CDR3 has 14 residues. Germline trimming cut 5 bases from V and 0 bases from J; bases unmatched to any gene: 2. Germline V gene data show CDR1 as MGHRA and CDR2 as YSYEKL. The CDR3 is CASSAGGLNTEAFF. CDR3 DNA: TGCGCCAGCAGCGCAGGGGGCTTGAACACTGAAGCTTTCTTT.

The chain couples TRBV7-2 to TRBJ2-1; 9 nucleotides match TRBD2. The CDR3 spans 12 residues. The V gene end was trimmed by 3 bases and the J gene end by 15 bases; junction bases not matched to a gene: 6. Germline V gene lookup returns CDR1 SGHTA and CDR2 FQGNSA. The CDR3 loop is CASSFRLAVRFF. The DNA for the CDR3 is TGTGCCAGCAGCTTTAGACTAGCGGTGAGGTTCTTC.

V and J are TRBV27 and TRBJ1-1; D ambiguous. This CDR3 region has 14 residues. V shed 0 bases and J shed 3 bases, with 8 bases lying between them. Germline values: CDR1 MNHEY, CDR2 SMNVEV (reference sequence). CDR3 in amino acids: CASSLSRRHTEAFF. The CDR3 DNA reads as TGTGCCAGCAGTTTATCCCGCAGGCACACTGAAGCTTTCTTT.

This chain uses TRBV5-4 with TRBJ2-1, with D tentatively TRBD2 (6 bases). The V gene lost 5 bases and the J gene lost 8 bases, with 23 bases spanning the gap. CDR3 length equals 16 residues. Germline CDR1 is SGHNT and CDR2 is YYREEE (reference sequence). The CDR3 loop is CASSPDWGRGNDEQFF. DNA of the CDR3: TGTGCCAGCAGTCCTGACTGGGGTCGGGGGAACGATGAGCAGTTCTTC.

This chain connects TRBV5-1 to TRBJ2-5, with D perhaps matching TRBD1 (6 bases). The CDR3 has 14 residues. Trimming took 4 bases from V and 2 from J, leaving 12 bases between them. CDR1 is SGHRS and CDR2 is YFSETQ in the germline V gene. The CDR3 sequence: CASSGWTEQETQYF. DNA for the CDR3: TGCGCCAGCAGCGGTTGGACAGAACAAGAGACCCAGTACTTC.

V and J are TRBV6-6 and TRBJ2-7; perhaps TRBD1 as D (6 bases). Germline lookup yields CDR1 MNHNY and CDR2 SVGAGI (reference sequence). The CDR3 has 12 amino acids. V was clipped by 6 bases and J by 4 bases, with 10 bases between them. CDR3: CASSPGVYEQYF. CDR3 nucleotides: TGTGCCAGCAGCCCAGGGGTGTACGAGCAGTACTTC.

The chain joins TRBV10-3 to TRBJ2-5; 8 bases match TRBD1. The CDR3 length is 14 residues. CDR1 is ENHRY and CDR2 is SYGVKD in the germline V gene. Trimming took 6 bases from V and 5 from J; bases not matched to a gene: 8. The CDR3 protein is CAISQTGEDETQYF. In DNA form, the CDR3 reads TGTGCCATCAGCCAGACAGGGGAAGATGAGACCCAGTACTTC.

The V and J genes are TRBV27 and TRBJ1-2, with no clear D. Germline-derived CDR1 and CDR2 are MNHEY and SMNVEV (reference sequence). V lost 8 bases to trimming and J lost 8 bases, with 12 bases between them. This CDR3 is built from 11 residues. CDR3 sequence: CASGDGGGYTF. CDR3 in DNA: TGTGCCAGCGGGGATGGAGGCGGCTACACCTTC.

V usage is TRBV7-9 and J usage is TRBJ2-2, with 8 bases that match TRBD2. Germline CDR1 SEHNR, CDR2 FQNEAQ (reference sequence). V gave up 10 bases and J gave up 5 bases; unmatched junction bases: 9. This CDR3 spans 14 amino acids. CDR3: CATQRESRTGELFF. The CDR3 DNA follows: TGTGCCACCCAGCGGGAGTCGAGGACCGGGGAGCTGTTTTTT.

The chain is built from TRBV30 and TRBJ2-7; D is ambiguous. Germline V lookup: CDR1 GTSNPN, CDR2 SVGIG (reference sequence). V was shortened by 3 bases and J by 2 bases, with 11 bases between the two germline ends. The CDR3 loop spans 13 amino acids. The CDR3 region is CAWRAGLTYEQYF. The CDR3 nucleotides read TGTGCCTGGAGGGCAGGTCTCACCTACGAGCAGTACTTC.

The chain recombines TRBV21-1 with TRBJ2-7; the table's D gene call, TRBD1, was not cross checked with the DNA. TRBV21-1 is a listed pseudogene. The CDR3 spans 16 residues. CDR3 protein: CASSRPLGQGRFEQYF. The CDR3 DNA is TGTGCCAGCAGCAGACCACTCGGACAGGGGAGGTTCGAGCAGTACTTC.

The rearrangement uses TRBV27 and TRBJ2-2; perhaps TRBD2 as D (6 bases). Trimming took off 7 bases at V and 2 bases at J, with 17 bases between the two ends. This CDR3 is built from 16 residues. Germline V gene data show CDR1 as MNHEY and CDR2 as SMNVEV (reference sequence). This CDR3 is CASNFVGTFNTGELFF. The CDR3 DNA reads TGTGCCAGCAATTTCGTCGGGACTTTTAACACCGGGGAGCTGTTTTTT.

This clone was observed a single time. V gene TRBV5-1 combines with J gene TRBJ2-1, with 10 nucleotides matching TRBD1. Per germline, CDR1 SGHRS and CDR2 YFSETQ. The CDR3 has 15 residues. V was pared by 2 bases and J by 8 bases, with 7 bases of the junction left unmatched. CDR3 sequence (DNA): TGCGCCAGCAGCTTTACGGGACAGGGGATAGATGAGCAGTTCTTC. It specifies CASSFTGQGIDEQFF.

This clone came up once. The CDR3 spells CASSQSAGTGFTPLHF. The CDR3 DNA follows: TGTGCCAGCAGCCAATCCGCCGGGACAGGCTTTACACCCCTCCACTTT. The chain carries TRBV7-8 and TRBJ1-6; TRBD1 matches at 8 bases. CDR1 and CDR2 from the germline V gene are SGHVS and FQNEAQ. The CDR3 has 16 residues. J gave up 11 bases and V 5 bases, and 14 bases lay outside the gene matches. Based on the CDR3 plus reference TRBV7-8 and TRBJ1-6, the full variable domain is GAGVSQSPRYKVAKRGQDVALRCDPISGHVSLFWYQQALGQGPEFLTYFQNEAQLDKSGLPSDRFFAERPEGSVSTLKIQRTQQEDSAVYLCASSQSAGTGFTPLHFGNGTRLTVT.